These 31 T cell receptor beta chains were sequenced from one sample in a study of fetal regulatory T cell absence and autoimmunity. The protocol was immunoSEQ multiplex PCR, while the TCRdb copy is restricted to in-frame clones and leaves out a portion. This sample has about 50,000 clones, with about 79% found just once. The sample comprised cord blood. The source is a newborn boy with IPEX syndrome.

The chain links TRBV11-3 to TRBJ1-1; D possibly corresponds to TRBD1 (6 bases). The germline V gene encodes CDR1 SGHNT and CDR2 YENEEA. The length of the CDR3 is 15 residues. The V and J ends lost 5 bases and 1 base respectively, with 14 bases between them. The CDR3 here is CASSRRGGRNTEAFF. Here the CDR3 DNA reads TGTGCCAGCAGCCGCCGAGGGGGGCGGAACACTGAAGCTTTCTTT.

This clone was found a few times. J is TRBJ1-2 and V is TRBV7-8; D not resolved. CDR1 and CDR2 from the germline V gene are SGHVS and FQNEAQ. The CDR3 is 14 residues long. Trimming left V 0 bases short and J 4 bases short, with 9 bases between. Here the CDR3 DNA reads TGTGCCAGCAGCTTAGCGAGAGGGCCCTATGGCTACACCTTC. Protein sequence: CASSLARGPYGYTF.

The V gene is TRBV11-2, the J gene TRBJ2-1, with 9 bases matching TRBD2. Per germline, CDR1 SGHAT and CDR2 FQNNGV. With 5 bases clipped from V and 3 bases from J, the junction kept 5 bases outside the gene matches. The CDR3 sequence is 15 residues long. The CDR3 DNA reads TGTGCCAGCAGCAAAAGCGGGGGGTTCTACAATGAGCAGTTCTTC. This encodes CASSKSGGFYNEQFF.

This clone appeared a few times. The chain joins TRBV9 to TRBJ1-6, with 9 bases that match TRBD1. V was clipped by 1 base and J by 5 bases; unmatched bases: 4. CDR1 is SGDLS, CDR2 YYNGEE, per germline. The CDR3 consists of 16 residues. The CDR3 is CASSVPRDRDNSPLHF. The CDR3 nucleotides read TGTGCCAGCAGCGTACCCCGGGACAGGGATAATTCACCCCTCCACTTT.

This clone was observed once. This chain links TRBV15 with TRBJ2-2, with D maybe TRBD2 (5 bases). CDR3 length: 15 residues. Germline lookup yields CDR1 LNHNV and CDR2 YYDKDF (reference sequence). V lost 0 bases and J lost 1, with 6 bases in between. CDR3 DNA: TGTGCCACCAGCAGAGAACTAGGGAACACCGGGGAGCTGTTTTTT. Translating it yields CATSRELGNTGELFF. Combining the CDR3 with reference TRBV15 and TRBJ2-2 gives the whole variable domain DAMVIQNPRYQVTQFGKPVTLSCSQTLNHNVMYWYQQKSSQAPKLLFHYYDKDFNNEADTPDNFQSRRPNTSFCFLDIRSPGLGDTAMYLCATSRELGNTGELFFGEGSRLTVL.

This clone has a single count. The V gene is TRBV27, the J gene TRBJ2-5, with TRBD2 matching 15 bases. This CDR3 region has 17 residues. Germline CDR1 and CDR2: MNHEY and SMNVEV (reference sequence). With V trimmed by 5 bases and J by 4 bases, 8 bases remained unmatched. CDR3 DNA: TGTGCCAGCAGTCGACTCCCGGGACTAGCGGGAGGAGAGACCCAGTACTTC. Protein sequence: CASSRLPGLAGGETQYF.

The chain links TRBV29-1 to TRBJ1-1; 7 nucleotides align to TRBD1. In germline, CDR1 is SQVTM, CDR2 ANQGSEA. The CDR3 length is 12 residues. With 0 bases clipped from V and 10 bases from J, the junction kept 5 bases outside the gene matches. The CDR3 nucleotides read TGCAGCGTTGAAGAAGGCAGACAGGGAGCTTTCTTT. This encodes CSVEEGRQGAFF.

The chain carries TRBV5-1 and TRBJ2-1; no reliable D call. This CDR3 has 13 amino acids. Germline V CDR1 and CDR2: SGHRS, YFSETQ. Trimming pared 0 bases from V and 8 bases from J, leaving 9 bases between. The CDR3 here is CASSLVLFDEQFF. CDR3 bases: TGCGCCAGCAGCTTGGTCCTGTTCGATGAGCAGTTCTTC.

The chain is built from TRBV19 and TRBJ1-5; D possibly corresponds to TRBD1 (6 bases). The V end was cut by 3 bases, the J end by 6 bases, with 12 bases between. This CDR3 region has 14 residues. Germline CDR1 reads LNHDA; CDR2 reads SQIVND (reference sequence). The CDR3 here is CASSIPGASQPQHF. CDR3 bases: TGTGCCAGTAGTATCCCAGGGGCGAGTCAGCCCCAGCATTTT.

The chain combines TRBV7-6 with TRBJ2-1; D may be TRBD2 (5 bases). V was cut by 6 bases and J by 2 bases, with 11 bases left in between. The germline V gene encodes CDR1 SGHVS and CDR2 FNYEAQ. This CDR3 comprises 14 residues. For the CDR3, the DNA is TGTGCCAGCAGTCGCCCGGGGACCTACAATGAGCAGTTCTTC. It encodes CASSRPGTYNEQFF.

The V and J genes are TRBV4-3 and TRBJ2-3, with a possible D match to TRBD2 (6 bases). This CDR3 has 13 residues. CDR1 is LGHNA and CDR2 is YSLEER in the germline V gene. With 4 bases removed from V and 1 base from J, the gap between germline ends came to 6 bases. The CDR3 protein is CASSLAGTDTQYF. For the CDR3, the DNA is TGCGCCAGCAGCCTAGCGGGCACAGATACGCAGTATTTT.

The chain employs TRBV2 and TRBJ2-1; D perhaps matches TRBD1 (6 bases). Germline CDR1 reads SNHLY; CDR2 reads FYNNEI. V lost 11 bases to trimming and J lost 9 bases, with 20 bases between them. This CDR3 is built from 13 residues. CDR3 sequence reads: CAGNLLTGSEQFF. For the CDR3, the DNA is TGTGCCGGCAACCTCCTCACAGGGAGTGAGCAGTTCTTC.

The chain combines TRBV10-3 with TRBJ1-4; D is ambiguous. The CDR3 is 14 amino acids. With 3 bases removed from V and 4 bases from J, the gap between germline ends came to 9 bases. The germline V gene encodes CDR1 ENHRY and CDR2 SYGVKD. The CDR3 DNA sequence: TGTGCCATCAGTGACGGGAGTCGTAATGAAAAACTGTTTTTT. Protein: CAISDGSRNEKLFF.

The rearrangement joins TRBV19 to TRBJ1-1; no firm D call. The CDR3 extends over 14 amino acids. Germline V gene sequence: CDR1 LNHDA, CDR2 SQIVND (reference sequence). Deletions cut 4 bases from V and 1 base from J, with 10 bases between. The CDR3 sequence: CASSTGPQNTEAFF. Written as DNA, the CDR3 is TGTGCCAGTAGTACTGGACCGCAGAACACTGAAGCTTTCTTT.

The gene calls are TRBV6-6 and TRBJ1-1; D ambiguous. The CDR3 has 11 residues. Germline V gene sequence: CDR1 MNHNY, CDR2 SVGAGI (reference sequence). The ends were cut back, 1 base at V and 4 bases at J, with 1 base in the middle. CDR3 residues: CASSYFTEAFF. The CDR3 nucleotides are TGTGCCAGCAGTTACTTCACTGAAGCTTTCTTT.

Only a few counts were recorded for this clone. The CDR3, as DNA: TGTGCCAGTAGCCGGGGACAGGGGGTCTACGAGCAGTACTTC. Translation: CASSRGQGVYEQYF. The V gene is TRBV19, the J gene TRBJ2-7, with TRBD1 identical over 11 bases. CDR1 is LNHDA, CDR2 SQIVND, per germline (reference sequence). Unmatched junction bases numbered 4, after V lost 6 bases and J lost 3 bases. The CDR3 loop spans 14 amino acids.

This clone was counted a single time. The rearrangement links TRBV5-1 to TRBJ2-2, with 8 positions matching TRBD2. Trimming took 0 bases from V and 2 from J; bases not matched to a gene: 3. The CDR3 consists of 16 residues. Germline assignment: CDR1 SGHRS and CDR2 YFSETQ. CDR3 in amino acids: CASSLVAGTNTGELFF. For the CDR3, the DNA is TGCGCCAGCAGCTTGGTAGCGGGGACAAACACCGGGGAGCTGTTTTTT.

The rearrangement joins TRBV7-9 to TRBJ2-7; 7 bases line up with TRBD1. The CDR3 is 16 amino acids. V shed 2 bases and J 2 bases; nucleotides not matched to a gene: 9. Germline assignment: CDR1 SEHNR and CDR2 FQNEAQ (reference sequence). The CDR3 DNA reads TGTGCCAGCAGCTTATATCGCCGGCAGGGGGCCTACGAGCAGTACTTC. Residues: CASSLYRRQGAYEQYF.

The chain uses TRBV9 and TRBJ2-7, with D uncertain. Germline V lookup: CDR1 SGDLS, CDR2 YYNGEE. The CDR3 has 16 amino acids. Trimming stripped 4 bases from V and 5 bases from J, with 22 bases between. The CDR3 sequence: CASSYPQSSQFDEQYF. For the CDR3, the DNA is TGTGCCAGCAGCTATCCACAGTCCTCCCAATTCGACGAGCAGTACTTC.

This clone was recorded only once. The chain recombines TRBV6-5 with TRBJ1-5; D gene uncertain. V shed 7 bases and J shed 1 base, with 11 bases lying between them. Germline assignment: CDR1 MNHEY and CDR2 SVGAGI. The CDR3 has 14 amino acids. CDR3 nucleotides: TGTGCCAGCACGGCGGTCGGGAGCAATCAGCCCCAGCATTTT. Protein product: CASTAVGSNQPQHF.

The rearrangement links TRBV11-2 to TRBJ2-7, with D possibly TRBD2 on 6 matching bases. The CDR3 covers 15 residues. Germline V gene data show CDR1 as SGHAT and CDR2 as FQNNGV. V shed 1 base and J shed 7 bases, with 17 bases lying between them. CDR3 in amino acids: CASSLGPGGAWEQYF. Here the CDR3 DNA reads TGTGCCAGCAGCTTAGGCCCCGGGGGAGCATGGGAGCAGTACTTC.

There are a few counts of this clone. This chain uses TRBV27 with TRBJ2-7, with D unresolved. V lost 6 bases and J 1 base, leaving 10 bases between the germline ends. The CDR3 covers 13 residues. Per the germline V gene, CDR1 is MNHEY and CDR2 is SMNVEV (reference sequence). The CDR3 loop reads CASRGSNSYEQYF. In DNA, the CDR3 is TGTGCCAGCAGGGGCAGCAATTCCTACGAGCAGTACTTC.

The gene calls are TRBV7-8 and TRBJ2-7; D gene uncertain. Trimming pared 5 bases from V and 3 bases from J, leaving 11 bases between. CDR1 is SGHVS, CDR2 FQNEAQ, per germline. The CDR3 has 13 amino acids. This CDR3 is CASSQSPNYEQYF. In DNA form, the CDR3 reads TGTGCCAGCAGCCAGTCCCCTAACTACGAGCAGTACTTC.

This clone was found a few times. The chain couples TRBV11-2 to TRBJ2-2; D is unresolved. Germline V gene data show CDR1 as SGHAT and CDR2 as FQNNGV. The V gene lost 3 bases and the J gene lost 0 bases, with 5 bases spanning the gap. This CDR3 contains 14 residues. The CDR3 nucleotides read TGTGCCAGCAGCTTTGGACCGAACACCGGGGAGCTGTTTTTT. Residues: CASSFGPNTGELFF.

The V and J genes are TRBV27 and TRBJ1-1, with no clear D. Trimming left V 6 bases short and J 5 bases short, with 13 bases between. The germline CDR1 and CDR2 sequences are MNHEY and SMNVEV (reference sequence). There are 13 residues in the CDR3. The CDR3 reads CASSRAGRTEAFF. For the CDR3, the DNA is TGTGCCAGCAGCCGGGCCGGACGGACTGAAGCTTTCTTT.

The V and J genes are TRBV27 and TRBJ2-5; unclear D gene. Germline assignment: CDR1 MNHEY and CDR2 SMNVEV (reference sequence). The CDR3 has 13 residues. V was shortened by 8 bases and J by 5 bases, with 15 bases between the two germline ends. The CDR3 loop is CASGRQAGETQYF. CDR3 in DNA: TGTGCCAGCGGACGTCAGGCCGGGGAGACCCAGTACTTC.

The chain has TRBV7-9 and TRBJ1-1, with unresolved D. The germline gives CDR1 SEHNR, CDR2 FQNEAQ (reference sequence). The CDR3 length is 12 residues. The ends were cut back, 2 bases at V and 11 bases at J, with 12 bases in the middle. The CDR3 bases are TGTGCCAGCAGCTTACCGACCGTGGGGGCTTTCTTT. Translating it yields CASSLPTVGAFF.

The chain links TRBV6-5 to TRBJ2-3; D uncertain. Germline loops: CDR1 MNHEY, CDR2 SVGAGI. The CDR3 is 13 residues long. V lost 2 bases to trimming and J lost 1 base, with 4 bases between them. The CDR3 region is CASSYPGTDTQYF. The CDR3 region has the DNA TGTGCCAGCAGTTACCCCGGCACAGATACGCAGTATTTT.

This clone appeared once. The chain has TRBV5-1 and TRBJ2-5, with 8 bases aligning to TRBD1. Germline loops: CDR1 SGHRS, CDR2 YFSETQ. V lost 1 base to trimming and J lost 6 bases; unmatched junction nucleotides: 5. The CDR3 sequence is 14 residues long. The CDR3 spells CASSLQGAQKTQYF. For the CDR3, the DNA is TGCGCCAGCAGCTTGCAGGGGGCCCAGAAGACCCAGTACTTC.

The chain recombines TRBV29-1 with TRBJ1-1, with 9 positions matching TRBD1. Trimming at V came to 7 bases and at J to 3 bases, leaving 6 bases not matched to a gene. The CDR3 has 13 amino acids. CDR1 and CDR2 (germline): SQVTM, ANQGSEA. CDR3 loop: CSAYTGGDTEAFF. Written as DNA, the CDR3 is TGCAGCGCCTATACAGGGGGCGACACTGAAGCTTTCTTT.

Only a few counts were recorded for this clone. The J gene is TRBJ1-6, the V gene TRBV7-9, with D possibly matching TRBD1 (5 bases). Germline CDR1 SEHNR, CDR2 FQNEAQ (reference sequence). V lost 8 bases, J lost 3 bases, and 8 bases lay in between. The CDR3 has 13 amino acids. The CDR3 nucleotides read TGTGCCAGCGTCGGGGGCTATAATTCACCCCTCCACTTT. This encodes CASVGGYNSPLHF.